These 15 T cell receptor beta chains were all obtained from the same sample, sequenced in a study of CD8+CD57+ T cells in acquired aplastic anemia. Only patients with CD8+CD57+ cell expansion on flow cytometry were chosen for sequencing. TCR beta VDJ and CDR3 were profiled, and genomic DNA was the template. TCRdb fed the reads into MiXCR, producing one record per CDR3 protein. The sample carries hundreds of thousands of distinct CDR3 sequences, less than 60% recorded once. Sequencing was done on a sample of sorted CD4+, CD8+, or CD8+CD57+ T cells (not recorded which) from PBMCs. The receptor source for this set is a human donor with aplastic anemia.

The chain is built from TRBV5-1 and TRBJ1-1; 10 bases line up with TRBD1. The CDR3 covers 16 residues. Germline V gene data show CDR1 as SGHRS and CDR2 as YFSETQ. With V trimmed by 0 bases and J by 5 bases, 7 bases remained unmatched. The DNA for the CDR3 is TGCGCCAGCAGCTTGGCCAAGACAGGGGGCGGAACTGAAGCTTTCTTT. Residues: CASSLAKTGGGTEAFF.

CDR3 in amino acids: CASSLLGGKNIQYF. As DNA, the CDR3 is TGTGCCAGCAGTTTATTAGGTGGGAAAAACATTCAGTACTTC. J is TRBJ2-4 and V is TRBV2, with D unclear. This CDR3 comprises 14 residues. Trimming took 5 bases from V and 4 from J, leaving 12 bases between them. The germline V gene encodes CDR1 SNHLY and CDR2 FYNNEI.

This chain links TRBV25-1 with TRBJ2-3; D possibly uses TRBD1 or TRBD2 (5 bases each). CDR1 and CDR2 from the germline V gene are MGHDK and SYGVNS. The germline V and J ends were trimmed by 3 bases and 4 bases, with 11 bases remaining between them. The length of the CDR3 is 14 residues. The CDR3 is CASSEGPYSDTQYF. In nucleotides, the CDR3 is TGTGCCAGCAGTGAGGGACCTTACTCAGATACGCAGTATTTT.

This clonotype occurred many times. The chain is built from TRBV7-3 and TRBJ2-1; perhaps D is TRBD1 or TRBD2 (6 bases each). Deletions cut 5 bases from V and 7 bases from J, with 24 bases between. The CDR3 runs to 17 residues. The germline CDR1 and CDR2 sequences are SGHTA and FQGTGA. CDR3 sequence reads: CASSGQRKSGGSNEQFF. CDR3 DNA sequence: TGTGCCAGCAGCGGACAGCGGAAGAGTGGGGGGAGTAATGAGCAGTTCTTC.

This clonotype came up many times. The V call is TRBV11-2, the J call TRBJ1-5; D is undetermined. CDR1 is SGHAT and CDR2 is FQNNGV in the germline V gene. The CDR3 spans 16 residues. V was pared by 1 base and J by 0 bases, with 10 bases between. CDR3 sequence reads: CASSLVGSYSNQPQHF. In nucleotides, the CDR3 is TGTGCCAGCAGCTTAGTTGGCAGTTATAGCAATCAGCCCCAGCATTTT. Together with reference TRBV11-2 and TRBJ1-5, the CDR3 gives the full variable domain: EAGVAQSPRYKIIEKRQSVAFWCNPISGHATLYWYQQILGQGPKLLIQFQNNGVVDDSQLPKDRFSAERLKGVDSTLKIQPAKLEDSAVYLCASSLVGSYSNQPQHFGDGTRLSIL.

V is TRBV5-1 and J is TRBJ1-4, with no clear D. Trimming left V 2 bases short and J 8 bases short, with 13 bases between. The CDR3 sequence is 14 residues long. Germline V gene data show CDR1 as SGHRS and CDR2 as YFSETQ. The chain's CDR3 is CASSFEGSGEKLFF. The CDR3 bases are TGCGCCAGCAGCTTCGAGGGAAGTGGGGAAAAACTGTTTTTT.

The chain carries TRBV3-1 and TRBJ2-5, with TRBD2 matching over 10 bases. The CDR3 length is 15 residues. Trimming took 0 bases from V and 5 from J; bases not matched to a gene: 3. The V gene's germline CDR1 is LGHDT and CDR2 YNNKEL (reference sequence). In DNA, the CDR3 is TGTGCCAGCAGCCAAGATCCTAGCGGGGGTGAGACCCAGTACTTC. This gives the protein CASSQDPSGGETQYF.

The chain joins TRBV6-5 to TRBJ2-7; D is ambiguous. V was trimmed by 7 bases and J by 3 bases, leaving 13 bases between them. CDR3 length: 13 residues. CDR1 MNHEY and CDR2 SVGAGI come from the germline V gene. The CDR3 nucleotides are TGTGCCAGCAAGTCGGGCAGCAACTACGAGCAGTACTTC. Encoded protein: CASKSGSNYEQYF.

This clonotype was observed many times. The genes are TRBV5-5 and TRBJ1-2, with a weak D call TRBD1 (5 bases). The CDR3 spans 14 residues. Germline CDR1 is SGHKS and CDR2 is YYEKEE (reference sequence). V was pared by 5 bases and J by 2 bases, with 13 bases between. In nucleotides, the CDR3 is TGTGCCAGCAGATCCGGGACGGCGAACTATGGCTACACCTTC. This encodes CASRSGTANYGYTF.

The V and J genes are TRBV7-9 and TRBJ2-7, with D possibly matching TRBD1 (5 bases). Trimming removed 5 bases at V and 6 bases at J, with 17 bases between. Germline loops: CDR1 SEHNR, CDR2 FQNEAQ (reference sequence). This CDR3 has 14 amino acids. Written as DNA, the CDR3 is TGTGCCAGCAGCGTAGGCCGAACTGGGGCCGAGCAGTACTTC. Protein: CASSVGRTGAEQYF.

This clonotype was picked up many times. V usage is TRBV9 and J usage is TRBJ1-4, with a possible D match to TRBD1 (5 bases). The CDR3 consists of 16 residues. Trimming pared 4 bases from V and 6 bases from J, leaving 19 bases between. From germline, CDR1 is SGDLS and CDR2 YYNGEE. The CDR3 reads CASSTVGKGPYEKLFF. The CDR3 region has the DNA TGTGCCAGCAGCACCGTCGGTAAGGGACCCTATGAAAAACTGTTTTTT.

This clonotype has a handful of counts. V is TRBV20-1 and J is TRBJ2-3; 7 bases are shared with TRBD2. Germline V lookup: CDR1 DFQATT, CDR2 SNEGSKA (reference sequence). The CDR3 spans 12 residues. V was clipped by 7 bases and J by 4 bases; unmatched bases: 5. The CDR3 loop reads CSGGGGSDTQYF. CDR3 bases: TGCAGTGGGGGGGGGGGTTCAGATACGCAGTATTTT.

This clonotype has only a few counts. The rearrangement joins TRBV28 to TRBJ2-1; 7 bases map to TRBD1. Germline V CDR1 and CDR2: MDHEN, SYDVKM. The CDR3 length is 16 residues. Trimming cost V 5 bases and J 6 bases; bases outside gene matches: 13. CDR3 in DNA: TGTGCCAGCAGTGGATCAACAGGGGCGCGTGTCAATGAGCAGTTCTTC. Protein sequence: CASSGSTGARVNEQFF.

V is TRBV20-1 and J is TRBJ1-2; TRBD1 aligns across 9 bases. Germline CDR1 and CDR2: DFQATT and SNEGSKA (reference sequence). The V and J ends lost 3 bases and 3 bases, in that order; junction bases with no gene match: 8. This CDR3 has 15 amino acids. The CDR3 DNA reads TGCAGTGCTAGTGAACAGGGGGCGGAATACTATGGCTACACCTTC. The encoded protein is CSASEQGAEYYGYTF.

The chain links TRBV24-1 to TRBJ1-1, with TRBD1 as a possible D gene (5 bases). Trimming pared 10 bases from V and 4 bases from J, leaving 12 bases between. The CDR3 spans 12 residues. CDR1 is KGHDR and CDR2 is SFDVKD in the germline V gene. The CDR3, as DNA: TGTGCCACTGGAGGGGTAGGCACTGAAGCTTTCTTT. It is translated as CATGGVGTEAFF.